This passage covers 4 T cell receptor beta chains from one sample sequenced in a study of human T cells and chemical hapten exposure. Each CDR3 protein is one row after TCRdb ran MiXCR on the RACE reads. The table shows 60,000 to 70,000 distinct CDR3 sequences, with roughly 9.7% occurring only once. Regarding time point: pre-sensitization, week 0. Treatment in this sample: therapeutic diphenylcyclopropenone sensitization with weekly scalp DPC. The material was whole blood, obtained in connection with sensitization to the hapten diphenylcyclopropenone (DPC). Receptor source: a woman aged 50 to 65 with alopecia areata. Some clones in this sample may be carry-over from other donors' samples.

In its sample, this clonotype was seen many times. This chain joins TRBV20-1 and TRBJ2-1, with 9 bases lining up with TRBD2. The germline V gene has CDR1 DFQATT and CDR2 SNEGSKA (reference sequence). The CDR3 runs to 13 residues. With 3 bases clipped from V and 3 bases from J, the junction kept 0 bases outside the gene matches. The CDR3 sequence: CSARTSGYNEQFF. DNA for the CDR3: TGCAGTGCTAGGACTAGCGGCTACAATGAGCAGTTCTTC.

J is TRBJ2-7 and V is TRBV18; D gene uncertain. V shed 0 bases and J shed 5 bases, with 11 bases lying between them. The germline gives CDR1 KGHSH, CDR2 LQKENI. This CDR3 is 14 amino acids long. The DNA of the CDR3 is TGTGCCAGCTCACCACCGTCGGCCCGGGACGAGCAGTACTTC. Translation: CASSPPSARDEQYF.

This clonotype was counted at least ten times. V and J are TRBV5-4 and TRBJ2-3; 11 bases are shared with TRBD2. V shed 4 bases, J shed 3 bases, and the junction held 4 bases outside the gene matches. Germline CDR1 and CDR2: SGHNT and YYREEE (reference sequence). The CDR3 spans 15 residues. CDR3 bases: TGTGCCAGCAGCAGCCGGACTAGCGGGACAGATACGCAGTATTTT. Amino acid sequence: CASSSRTSGTDTQYF.

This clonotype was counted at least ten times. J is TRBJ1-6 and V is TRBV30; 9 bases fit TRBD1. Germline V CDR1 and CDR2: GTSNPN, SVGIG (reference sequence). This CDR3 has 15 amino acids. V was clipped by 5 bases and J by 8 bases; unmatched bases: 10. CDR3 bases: TGTGCCTGGGTCGGAACCGGGACAGGGTATTCACCCCTCCACTTT. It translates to CAWVGTGTGYSPLHF.